A selection of T cell receptor beta chains follows, all from one sample in a study of PD-L1 blockade in urothelial cancer. Sequencing was performed with immunoSEQ multiplex PCR; in TCRdb, only in-frame clones are kept and a portion is missing. This sample has about 56,000 clones, with roughly 85% found just once. The sample in question was PBMCs, obtained around atezolizumab (anti-PD-L1) treatment. The origin of the receptors is a man in his 70s with urothelial cancer. The CDR3 runs from the conserved cysteine through the conserved F or W. The D gene is left open where the match is weak. Rows give clone size only sometimes, using once, few, many, or a class for an expanded clone.

NA	TRBV18	NA	TRBJ2-1	TGTGCCAGCTCACTATACGGTGCCCTAGGTGAGCAGTTCTTC	CASSLYGALGEQFF
TRBD1	TRBV6-6	NA	TRBJ1-5	TGTGCCAGCGGGCCTCCGGGACAGGGGGATCAGCCCCAGCATTTT	CASGPPGQGDQPQHF
TRBD1	TRBV19	once	TRBJ1-1	TGTGCCAGTAGTAAAACAGGGGGCCGAACTGAAGCTTTCTTT	CASSKTGGRTEAFF
NA	TRBV13	NA	TRBJ1-1	TGTGCCAGCAGCTTGCTGAGAACTGAAGCTTTCTTT	CASSLLRTEAFF
TRBD1	TRBV5-5	NA	TRBJ2-3	TGTGCCAGCAGCTTGGGACAGGGGTTCACAGATACGCAGTATTTT	CASSLGQGFTDTQYF
NA	TRBV11-2	NA	TRBJ2-1	TGTGCCAGCAGCTCCGCGACAGGAATCAATGAGCAGTTCTTC	CASSSATGINEQFF
TRBD1	TRBV28	NA	TRBJ1-5	TGTGCCAGCAGATTAAGGGGGCCCAATCAGCCCCAGCATTTT	CASRLRGPNQPQHF
NA	TRBV14	NA	TRBJ1-4	TGTGCCAGCAGCCCTCAGGATTTACCAACTAATGAAAAACTGTTTTTT	CASSPQDLPTNEKLFF
TRBD2	TRBV5-1	NA	TRBJ2-7	TGCGCCAGCAGCTCAACGGGACTAGCGGGCTACGAGCAGTACTTC	CASSSTGLAGYEQYF
TRBD2	TRBV28	NA	TRBJ2-7	TGTGCCAGCAGCGGCCCTAGCGGGAGGATGGCCGATTACTACGAGCAGTACTTC	CASSGPSGRMADYYEQYF
TRBD1	TRBV7-9	NA	TRBJ1-1	TGTGCCAGCAGCCCCGGGACAGCGAACACTGAAGCTTTCTTT	CASSPGTANTEAFF
NA	TRBV19	NA	TRBJ2-7	TGTGCCAGTACCCAAGGGGCCAGTAAAAAAATTGACGAGCAGTACTTC	CASTQGASKKIDEQYF
TRBD2	TRBV5-1	NA	TRBJ2-1	TGCGCCAGCAGCTTGGGACTAGCGGGAGGGGCCCTCAATGAGCAGTTCTTC	CASSLGLAGGALNEQFF
NA	TRBV27	NA	TRBJ1-2	TGTGCCAGCAGTTCGGGCGGGCCAGGTCCGGGGTTTCTAGGCTACACCTTC	CASSSGGPGPGFLGYTF
NA	TRBV18	once	TRBJ1-3	TGTGCCAGCTCCTCATCCGGGAGCCTTTCTGGAAACACCATATATTTT	CASSSSGSLSGNTIYF
TRBD2	TRBV9	NA	TRBJ2-7	TGTGCCAGCAGCGTAGCTCCGGGGGGCTCCTACGAGCAGTACTTC	CASSVAPGGSYEQYF
NA	TRBV5-1	NA	TRBJ2-3	TGCGCCAGCAGCTTGGGACAGGCCGGGGTAGATACGCAGTATTTT	CASSLGQAGVDTQYF
NA	TRBV5-1	NA	TRBJ2-7	TGCGCCAGCAGGTGGGGGGAGGTCCGTAAGTACTTC	CASRWGEVRKYF
NA	TRBV6-1	NA	TRBJ2-3	TGTGCCAGCAGTGAGTGGGGACAGCGGGAGCACAGATACGCGTATTTT	CASSEWGQREHRYAYF
TRBD1	TRBV18	NA	TRBJ1-1	TGTGCCAGCTCACCACTAGGACAGGGTACTGAAGCTTTCTTT	CASSPLGQGTEAFF
NA	TRBV14	NA	TRBJ2-1	TGTGCCAGCAGCCAAGATTTGGTCAGGGTTGGCGATGAGCAGTTCTTC	CASSQDLVRVGDEQFF
TRBD2	TRBV5-1	NA	TRBJ2-7	TGCGCCAGCAGCTTGTTAGCTAGCGGGAACTCCTACGAGCAGTACTTC	CASSLLASGNSYEQYF
TRBD1	TRBV7-9	NA	TRBJ2-7	TGTGCCAGCAGCCCCCGGACAGGGGACTCCCCAAACTCCTACGAGCAGTACTTC	CASSPRTGDSPNSYEQYF
TRBD1	TRBV27	NA	TRBJ1-1	TGTGCCAGCAGTTTATCCCCGGACAGGGCGACTGAAGCTTTCTTT	CASSLSPDRATEAFF
TRBD2	TRBV7-9	NA	TRBJ2-1	TGTGCCAGCACCGCCAGCGGGAGGGCCTGGAATGAGCAGTTCTTC	CASTASGRAWNEQFF
TRBD2	TRBV28	NA	TRBJ2-1	TGTGCCAGCAGTTCTAGCGGGAGGGTTTACAATGAGCAGTTCTTC	CASSSSGRVYNEQFF
TRBD2	TRBV7-9	NA	TRBJ2-5	TGTGCCAGCAGCTTGACCGGGACTAGGCAAGAGACCCAGTACTTC	CASSLTGTRQETQYF
NA	TRBV6-1	NA	TRBJ1-2	TGTGCCAGCAGTGAACAGGGGAACTATGGCTACACCTTC	CASSEQGNYGYTF
TRBD1	TRBV5-1	NA	TRBJ2-7	TGCGCCAGCAGCCCGGGACAGGGCAACGAGCAGTACTTC	CASSPGQGNEQYF
TRBD1	TRBV15	once	TRBJ1-5	TGTGCCACCAGCAGAGAAGGGACAGAGAATCAGCCCCAGCATTTT	CATSREGTENQPQHF
NA	TRBV28	NA	TRBJ2-1	TGTGCCAGCAGTTTCAGTGTTGAGGACAATGAGCAGTTCTTC	CASSFSVEDNEQFF
NA	TRBV21-1	few	TRBJ1-2	TGTGCCAGCAGCAAAGGGCGAGGGAACTATGGCTACACCTTC	CASSKGRGNYGYTF